This T cell receptor (beta chain) was sequenced during a study of PD-L1 blockade in urothelial cancer. For the study at large: The researchers analyzed blood 3 weeks (second dose) and 6 weeks after treatment start.

In the case of this clone: Its antigen remains unknown.

Time point given: pretreatment peripheral blood. Anywhere from 1 to 8 samples came from each patient, spanning pretreatment and on-treatment. Regarding the study as a whole: In blood at 3 weeks, tumor-associated clones expanded more among patients with durable benefit.

Using immunoSEQ multiplex PCR, the repertoire was profiled, and TCRdb retains in-frame clones only, with some absent. The sample yields about 130,000 clones, around 85% seen once. The CDR3 consists of 14 residues. Trimming pared 7 bases from V and 5 bases from J, leaving 17 bases between. The germline CDR1 and CDR2 sequences are MGHDK and SYGVNS. The sequencing used PBMCs, collected around atezolizumab (anti-PD-L1) treatment. The TCR sequence derives from a man aged 50-60 years with urothelial cancer. The rearrangement uses TRBV25-1 and TRBJ1-1, with D hard to call. CDR3 bases: TGTGCCAGCATTGGCCTCTTCCCGGGGACTGAAGCTTTCTTT. Translating gives CASIGLFPGTEAFF.